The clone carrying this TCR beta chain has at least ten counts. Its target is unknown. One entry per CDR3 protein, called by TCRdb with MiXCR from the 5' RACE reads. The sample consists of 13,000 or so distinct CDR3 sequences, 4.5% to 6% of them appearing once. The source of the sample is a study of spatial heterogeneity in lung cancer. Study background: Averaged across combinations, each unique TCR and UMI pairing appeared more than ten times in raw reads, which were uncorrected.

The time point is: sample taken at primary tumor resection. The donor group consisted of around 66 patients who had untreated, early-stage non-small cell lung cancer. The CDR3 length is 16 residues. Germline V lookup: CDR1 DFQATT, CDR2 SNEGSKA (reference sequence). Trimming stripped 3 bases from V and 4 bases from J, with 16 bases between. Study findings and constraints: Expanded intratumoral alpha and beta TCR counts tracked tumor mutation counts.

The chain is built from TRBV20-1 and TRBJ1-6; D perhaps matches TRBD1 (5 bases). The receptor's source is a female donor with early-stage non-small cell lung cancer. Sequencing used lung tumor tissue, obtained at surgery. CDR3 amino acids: CSARGGSAEYNSPLHF. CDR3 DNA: TGCAGTGCTAGGGGGGGGTCAGCCGAATATAATTCACCCCTCCACTTT.